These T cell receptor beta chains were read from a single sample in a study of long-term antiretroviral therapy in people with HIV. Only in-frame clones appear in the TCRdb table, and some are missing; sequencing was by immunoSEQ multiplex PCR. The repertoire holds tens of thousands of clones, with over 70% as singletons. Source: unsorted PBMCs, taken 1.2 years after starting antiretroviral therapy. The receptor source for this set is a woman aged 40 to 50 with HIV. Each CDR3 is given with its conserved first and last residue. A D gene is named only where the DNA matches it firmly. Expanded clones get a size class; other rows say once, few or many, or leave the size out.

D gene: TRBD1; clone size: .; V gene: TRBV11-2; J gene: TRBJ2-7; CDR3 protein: CASCADDSPGGLLYEQYF; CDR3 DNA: TGTGCCAGCTGCGCCGACGACTCCCCAGGGGGCCTATTGTACGAGCAGTACTTC
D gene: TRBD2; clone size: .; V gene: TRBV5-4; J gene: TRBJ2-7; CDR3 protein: CASSRGTSEFLSYEQYF; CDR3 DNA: TGTGCCAGCAGCCGCGGGACTAGCGAATTCCTCTCCTACGAGCAGTACTTC
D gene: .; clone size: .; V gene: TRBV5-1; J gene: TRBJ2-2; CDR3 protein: CASSKGLQITGELFF; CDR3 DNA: TGCGCCAGCAGCAAGGGACTCCAGATTACCGGGGAGCTGTTTTTT
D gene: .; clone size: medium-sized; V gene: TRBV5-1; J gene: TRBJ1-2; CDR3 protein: CASSLQQGNYGYTF; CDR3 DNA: TGCGCCAGCAGCCTCCAACAGGGTAACTATGGCTACACCTTC
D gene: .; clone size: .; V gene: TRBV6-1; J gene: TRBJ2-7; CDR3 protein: CASKADGGRGYEQYF; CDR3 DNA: TGTGCCAGCAAGGCCGATGGGGGCAGGGGCTACGAGCAGTACTTC
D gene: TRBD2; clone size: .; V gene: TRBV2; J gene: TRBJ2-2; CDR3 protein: CASIGLAGAGGGELFF; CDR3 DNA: TGTGCCAGCATCGGGCTAGCGGGCGCCGGGGGCGGGGAGCTGTTTTTT
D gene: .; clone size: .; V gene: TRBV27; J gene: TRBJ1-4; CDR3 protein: CASSSPGGSKLFF; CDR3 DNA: TGTGCCAGCAGTTCCCCCGGGGGATCGAAACTGTTTTTT
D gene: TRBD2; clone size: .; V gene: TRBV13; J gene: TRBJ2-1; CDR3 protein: CASSTRTSGAEQFF; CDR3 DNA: TGTGCCAGCAGCACCCGGACTAGCGGTGCTGAGCAGTTCTTC
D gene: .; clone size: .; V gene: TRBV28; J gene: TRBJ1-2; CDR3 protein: CASSVGTDYGYTF; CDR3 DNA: TGTGCCAGCAGTGTTGGGACCGACTATGGCTACACCTTC
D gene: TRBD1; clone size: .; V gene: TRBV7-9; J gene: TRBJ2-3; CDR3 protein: CASSDRGSSTDTQYF; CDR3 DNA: TGTGCCAGCAGCGACAGGGGCTCAAGCACAGATACGCAGTATTTT
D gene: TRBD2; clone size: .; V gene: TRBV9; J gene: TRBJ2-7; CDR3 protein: CASRSGLAGERSYEQYF; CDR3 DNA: TGTGCCAGCAGGTCGGGACTAGCGGGAGAAAGATCCTACGAGCAGTACTTC
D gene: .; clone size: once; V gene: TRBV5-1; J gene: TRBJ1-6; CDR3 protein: CASSFGTGSYNSPLHF; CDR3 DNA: TGCGCCAGCAGCTTCGGGACGGGTTCCTATAATTCACCCCTCCACTTT
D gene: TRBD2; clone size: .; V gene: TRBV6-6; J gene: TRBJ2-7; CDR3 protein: CASRLTSGSEQYF; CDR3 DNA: TGTGCCAGCAGATTGACTAGCGGGAGCGAGCAGTACTTC
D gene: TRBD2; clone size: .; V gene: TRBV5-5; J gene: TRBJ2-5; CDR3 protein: CASSFRLAAYQETQYF; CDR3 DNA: TGTGCCAGCAGCTTCAGACTAGCTGCGTACCAAGAGACCCAGTACTTC
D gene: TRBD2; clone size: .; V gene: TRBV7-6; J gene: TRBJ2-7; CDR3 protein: CASSSTSGSFYEQYF; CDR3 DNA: TGTGCCAGCAGCTCTACTAGCGGGAGCTTCTACGAGCAGTACTTC
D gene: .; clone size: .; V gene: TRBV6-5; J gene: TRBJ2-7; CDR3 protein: CASTSFTYEQYF; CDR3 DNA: TGTGCCAGCACATCTTTCACCTACGAGCAGTACTTC
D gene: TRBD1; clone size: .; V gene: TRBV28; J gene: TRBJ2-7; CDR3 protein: CATGQGGSYEQYF; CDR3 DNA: TGTGCCACCGGACAGGGGGGTTCCTACGAGCAGTACTTC
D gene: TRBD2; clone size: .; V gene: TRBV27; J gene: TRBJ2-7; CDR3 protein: CASSSGPPGLAYEQYF; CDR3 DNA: TGTGCCAGCAGTTCGGGACCGCCGGGACTAGCGTACGAGCAGTACTTC
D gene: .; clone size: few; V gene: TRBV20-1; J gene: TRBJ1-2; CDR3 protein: CSALEGGGYTF; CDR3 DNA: TGCAGTGCACTGGAAGGAGGTGGCTACACCTTC
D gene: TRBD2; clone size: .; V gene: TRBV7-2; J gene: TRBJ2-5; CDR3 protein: CASSPGLAGETQYF; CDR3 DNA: TGTGCCAGCAGCCCCGGACTAGCAGGGGAGACCCAGTACTTC
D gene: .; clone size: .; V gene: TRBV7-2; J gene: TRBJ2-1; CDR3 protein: CASSLLASQVQFF; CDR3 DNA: TGTGCCAGCAGCCTCCTTGCCTCGCAAGTGCAGTTCTTC
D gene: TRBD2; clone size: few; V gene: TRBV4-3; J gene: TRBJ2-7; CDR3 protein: CASSQTTSGRYEQYF; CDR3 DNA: TGCGCCAGCAGCCAAACCACTAGCGGGAGGTACGAGCAGTACTTC
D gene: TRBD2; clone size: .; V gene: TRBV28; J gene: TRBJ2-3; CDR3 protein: CASSPLAGGPIDTDTQYF; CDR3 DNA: TGTGCCAGCAGTCCTTTAGCGGGAGGGCCTATAGACACAGATACGCAGTATTTT
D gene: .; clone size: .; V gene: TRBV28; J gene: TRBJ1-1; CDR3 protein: CASSPRTAPTEAFF; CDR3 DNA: TGTGCCAGCAGCCCAAGGACTGCCCCCACTGAAGCTTTCTTT
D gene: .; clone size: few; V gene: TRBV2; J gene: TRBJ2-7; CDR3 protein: CASSPTGYSYEQYF; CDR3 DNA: TGTGCCAGCAGCCCCACAGGGTACTCCTACGAGCAGTACTTC
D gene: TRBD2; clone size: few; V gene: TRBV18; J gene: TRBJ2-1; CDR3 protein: CASSPLSLAGGPRNEQFF; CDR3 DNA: TGTGCCAGCTCACCACTGTCTTTGGCGGGAGGGCCTAGAAATGAGCAGTTCTTC
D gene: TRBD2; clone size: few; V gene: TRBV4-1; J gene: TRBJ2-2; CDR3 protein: CASGKGLAGAGELFF; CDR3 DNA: TGCGCCAGCGGGAAGGGGCTAGCGGGAGCCGGGGAGCTGTTTTTT
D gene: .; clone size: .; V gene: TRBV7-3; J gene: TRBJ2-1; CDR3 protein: CASSLWGHRAGQTYNEQFF; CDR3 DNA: TGTGCCAGCAGCCTGTGGGGACATCGAGCGGGACAGACCTACAATGAGCAGTTCTTC
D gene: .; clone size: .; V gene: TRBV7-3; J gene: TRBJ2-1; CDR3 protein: CASSATLARNEQFF; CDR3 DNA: TGTGCCAGCAGCGCAACCCTAGCGCGGAATGAGCAGTTCTTC
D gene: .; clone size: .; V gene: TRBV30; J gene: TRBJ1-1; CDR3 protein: CAWSVLGQPTEAFF; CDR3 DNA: TGTGCCTGGAGTGTACTCGGTCAACCCACTGAAGCTTTCTTT
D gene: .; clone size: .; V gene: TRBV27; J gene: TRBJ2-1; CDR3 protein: CASSLSASGGPLSSYNEQFF; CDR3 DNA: TGTGCCAGCAGTTTATCCGCTTCCGGGGGTCCTCTCAGCTCCTACAATGAGCAGTTCTTC
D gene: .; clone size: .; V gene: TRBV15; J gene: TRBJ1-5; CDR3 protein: CATSTTQGSNQPQHF; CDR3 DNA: TGTGCCACCAGCACGACCCAGGGATCGAATCAGCCCCAGCATTTT
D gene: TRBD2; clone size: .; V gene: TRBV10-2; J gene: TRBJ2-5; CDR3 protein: CASRINPGLAQETQYF; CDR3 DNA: TGCGCCAGCAGAATCAATCCGGGACTAGCACAAGAGACCCAGTACTTC
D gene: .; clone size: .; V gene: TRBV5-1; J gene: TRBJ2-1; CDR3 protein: CASREGGDEQFF; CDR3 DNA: TGCGCCAGCAGGGAGGGAGGCGATGAGCAGTTCTTC
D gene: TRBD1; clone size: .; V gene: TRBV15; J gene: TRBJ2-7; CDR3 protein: CATSRLTGSDEQYF; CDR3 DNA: TGTGCCACCAGCAGACTGACAGGGAGCGACGAGCAGTACTTC
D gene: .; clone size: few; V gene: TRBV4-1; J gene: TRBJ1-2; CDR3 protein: CASSQDTGFGGYTF; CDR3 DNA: TGCGCCAGCAGCCAAGATACAGGGTTTGGTGGCTACACCTTC
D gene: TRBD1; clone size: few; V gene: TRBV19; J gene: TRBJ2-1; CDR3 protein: CATAPRGHHNEQFF; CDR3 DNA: TGTGCCACCGCCCCCAGGGGGCATCACAATGAGCAGTTCTTC
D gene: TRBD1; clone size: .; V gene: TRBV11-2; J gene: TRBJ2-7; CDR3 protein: CASSPGQGNYEQYF; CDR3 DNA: TGTGCCAGCAGCCCGGGACAGGGAAATTACGAGCAGTACTTC
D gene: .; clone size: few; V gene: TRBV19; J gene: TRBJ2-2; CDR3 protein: CASSKETGQENTGELFF; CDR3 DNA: TGTGCCAGTAGTAAGGAAACGGGACAAGAGAACACCGGGGAGCTGTTTTTT
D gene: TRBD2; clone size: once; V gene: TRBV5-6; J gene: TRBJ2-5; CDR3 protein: CASSSTSGYQETQYF; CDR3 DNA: TGTGCCAGCAGCTCGACTAGCGGATACCAAGAGACCCAGTACTTC
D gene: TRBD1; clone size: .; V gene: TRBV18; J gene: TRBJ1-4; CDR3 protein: CASSPGRGNEKLFF; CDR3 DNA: TGTGCCAGCTCCCCGGGCAGGGGGAATGAAAAACTGTTTTTT
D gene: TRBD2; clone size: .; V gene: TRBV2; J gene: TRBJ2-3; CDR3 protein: CASSEAWGGDTQYF; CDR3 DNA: TGTGCCAGCAGTGAAGCGTGGGGGGGAGATACGCAGTATTTT
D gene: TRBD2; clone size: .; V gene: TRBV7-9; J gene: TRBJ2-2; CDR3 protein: CASSFRLAENTGELFF; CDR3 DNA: TGTGCCAGCAGCTTTCGACTAGCGGAGAACACCGGGGAGCTGTTTTTT
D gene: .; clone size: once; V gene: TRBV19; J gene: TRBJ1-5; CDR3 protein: CASSIYGDGQPQHF; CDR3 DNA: TGTGCCAGTAGTATTTACGGAGACGGTCAGCCCCAGCATTTT
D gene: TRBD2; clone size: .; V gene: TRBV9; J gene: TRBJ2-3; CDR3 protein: CASSVEAGGPVRQYF; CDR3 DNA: TGTGCCAGCAGCGTAGAAGCGGGAGGCCCTGTTAGGCAGTATTTT
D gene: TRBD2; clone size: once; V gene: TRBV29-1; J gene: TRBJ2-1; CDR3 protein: CSVLTGGEQFF; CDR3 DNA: TGCAGCGTTCTTACGGGAGGGGAGCAGTTCTTC
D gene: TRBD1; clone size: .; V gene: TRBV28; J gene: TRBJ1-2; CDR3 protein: CASSFSWQGDGYTF; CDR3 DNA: TGTGCCAGCAGTTTCAGTTGGCAGGGGGACGGCTACACCTTC
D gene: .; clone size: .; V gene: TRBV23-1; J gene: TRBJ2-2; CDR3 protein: CATNGERANTGELFF; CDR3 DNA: TGCGCCACCAATGGGGAACGAGCGAACACCGGGGAGCTGTTTTTT
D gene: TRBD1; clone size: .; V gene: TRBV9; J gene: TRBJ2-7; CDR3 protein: CASSLTGTAYEQYF; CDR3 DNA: TGTGCCAGCAGCCTCACCGGGACAGCCTACGAGCAGTACTTC